The clone carrying this TCR beta chain was seen a single time. Disease in patients was locally advanced or metastatic urothelial carcinoma. There were between 1 and 8 samples from each patient, taken pretreatment and on-treatment. Germline CDR1 KGHSH, CDR2 LQKENI. V shed 4 bases, J shed 3 bases, and the junction held 7 bases outside the gene matches. This CDR3 is 16 amino acids long. This sample is drawn from a study of PD-L1 blockade in urothelial cancer. Study at large: Beginning in about 2014, patients received atezolizumab, given as 1,200 mg intravenously every 3 weeks. Patients with male sex and bladder-origin urothelial cancer accounted for most of the roughly 29 enrolled.

The method was immunoSEQ multiplex PCR; TCRdb's version includes in-frame clones alone and lacks a portion of them. The data hold more than 45,000 clones, with approximately 88% observed a single time. The sequence was collected from a man of 80 years or more with urothelial cancer. The material was PBMCs, obtained around atezolizumab (anti-PD-L1) treatment. The chain recombines TRBV18 with TRBJ2-1; 9 bases map to TRBD2. CDR3: CASSLLGGRGYNEQFF. The CDR3 coding sequence is TGTGCCAGCTCACTTCTTGGCGGGAGGGGCTACAATGAGCAGTTCTTC.